This TCR beta chain was identified in a study of T cells after yellow fever vaccination. For the study at large: Preparing low-cell-number fractions relied on SMART-Seq v4 Ultra Low Input. Overall study results and limits: Among all clonotypes, a small share was observed in both CD4 and CD8 compartments. In post-booster samples, most primary-vaccination clones reappeared (roughly 96% CD4, roughly 90% CD8).

As for this clonotype: No antigen is known for it.

Per germline, CDR1 SGHVS and CDR2 FNYEAQ. Trimming shortened V by 5 bases and J by 2 bases, and 9 bases separated the two germline ends. This CDR3 region has 13 residues. TCRdb re-called the 5' RACE reads through MiXCR, storing one row per CDR3 protein. There are 130,000 or so distinct CDR3 sequences in the sample; over 12% occur only once, and more than 40% lies in the top ten. The sequence was obtained from a man aged 18 to 30 who received the YFV17D yellow fever vaccine. The J gene is TRBJ1-1, the V gene TRBV7-6; D remains unclear. The sequenced sample was CD8+ T cells sorted from PBMCs, obtained 5 days after the yellow fever booster vaccination. The CDR3, as DNA: TGTGCCAGCAGCATCGGGATCAACACTGAAGCTTTCTTT. This gives the protein CASSIGINTEAFF.